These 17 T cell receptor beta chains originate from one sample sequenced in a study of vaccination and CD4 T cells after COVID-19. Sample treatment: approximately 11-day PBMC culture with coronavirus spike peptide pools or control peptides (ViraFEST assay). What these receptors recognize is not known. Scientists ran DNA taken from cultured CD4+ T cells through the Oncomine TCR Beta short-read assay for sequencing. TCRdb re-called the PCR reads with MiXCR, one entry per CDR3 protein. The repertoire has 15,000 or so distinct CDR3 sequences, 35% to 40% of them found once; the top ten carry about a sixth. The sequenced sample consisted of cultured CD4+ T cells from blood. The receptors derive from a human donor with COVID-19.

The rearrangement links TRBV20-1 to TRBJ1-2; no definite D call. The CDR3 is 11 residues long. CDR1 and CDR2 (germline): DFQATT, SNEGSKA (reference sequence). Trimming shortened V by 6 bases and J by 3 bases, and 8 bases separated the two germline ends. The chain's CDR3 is CSADGDYGYTF. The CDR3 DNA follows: TGCAGTGCGGACGGGGACTATGGCTACACCTTC.

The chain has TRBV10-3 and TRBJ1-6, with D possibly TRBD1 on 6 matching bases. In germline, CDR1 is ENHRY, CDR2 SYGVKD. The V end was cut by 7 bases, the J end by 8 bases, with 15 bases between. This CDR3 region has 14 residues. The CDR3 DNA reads TGTGCCATCACGCGGGGGGCCTCGGATTCACCCCTCCACTTT. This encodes CAITRGASDSPLHF.

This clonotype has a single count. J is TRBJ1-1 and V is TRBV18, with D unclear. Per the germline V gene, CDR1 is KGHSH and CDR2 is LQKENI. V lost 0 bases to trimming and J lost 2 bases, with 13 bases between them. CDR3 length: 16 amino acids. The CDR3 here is CASSPPNGRANTEAFF. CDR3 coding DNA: TGTGCCAGCTCACCACCGAACGGCAGAGCTAACACTGAAGCTTTCTTT.

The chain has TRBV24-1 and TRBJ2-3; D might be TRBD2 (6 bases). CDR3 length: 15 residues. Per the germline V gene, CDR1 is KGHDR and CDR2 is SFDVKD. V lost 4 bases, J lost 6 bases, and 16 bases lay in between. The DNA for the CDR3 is TGTGCCACCAGTGAGCTTAGGGACGGAGGGGATACGCAGTATTTT. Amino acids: CATSELRDGGDTQYF.

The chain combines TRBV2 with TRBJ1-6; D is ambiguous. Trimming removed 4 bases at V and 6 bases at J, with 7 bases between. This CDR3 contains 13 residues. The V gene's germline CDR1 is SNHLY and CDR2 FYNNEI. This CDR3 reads CASSAGFNSPLHF. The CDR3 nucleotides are TGTGCCAGCAGTGCGGGGTTTAATTCACCCCTCCACTTT.

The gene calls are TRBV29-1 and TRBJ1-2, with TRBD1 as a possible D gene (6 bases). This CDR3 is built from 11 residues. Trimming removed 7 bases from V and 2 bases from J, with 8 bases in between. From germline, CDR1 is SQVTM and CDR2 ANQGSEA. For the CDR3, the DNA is TGCAGCGCTGGACAGAACTATGGCTACACCTTC. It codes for CSAGQNYGYTF.

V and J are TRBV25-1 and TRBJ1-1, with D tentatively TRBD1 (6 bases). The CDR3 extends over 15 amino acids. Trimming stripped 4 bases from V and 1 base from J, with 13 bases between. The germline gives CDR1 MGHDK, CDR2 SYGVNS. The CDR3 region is CASSARQDRNTEAFF. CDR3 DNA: TGTGCCAGCAGTGCCCGACAGGATCGGAACACTGAAGCTTTCTTT. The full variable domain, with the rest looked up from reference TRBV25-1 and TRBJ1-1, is EADIYQTPRYLVIGTGKKITLECSQTMGHDKMYWYQQDPGMELHLIHYSYGVNSTEKGDLSSESTVSRIRTEHFPLTLESARPSHTSQYLCASSARQDRNTEAFFGQGTRLTVV.

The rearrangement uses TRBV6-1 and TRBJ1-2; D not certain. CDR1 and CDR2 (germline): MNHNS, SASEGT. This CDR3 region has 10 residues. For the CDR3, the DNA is TGTGCTTCGAGGACCTATGGCTACACCTTC. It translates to CASRTYGYTF.

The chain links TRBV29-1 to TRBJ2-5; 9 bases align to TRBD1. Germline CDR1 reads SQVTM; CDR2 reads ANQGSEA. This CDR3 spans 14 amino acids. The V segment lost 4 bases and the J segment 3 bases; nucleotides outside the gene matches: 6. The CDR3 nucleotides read TGCAGCGTTGGGGTGGGGACAGGGAAAGAGACCCAGTACTTC. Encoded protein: CSVGVGTGKETQYF.

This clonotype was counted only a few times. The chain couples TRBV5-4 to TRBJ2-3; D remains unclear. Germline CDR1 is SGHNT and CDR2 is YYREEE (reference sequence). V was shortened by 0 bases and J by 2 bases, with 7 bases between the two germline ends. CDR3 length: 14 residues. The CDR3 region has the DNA TGTGCCAGCAGCTTGGGTTCTACCACAGATACGCAGTATTTT. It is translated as CASSLGSTTDTQYF.

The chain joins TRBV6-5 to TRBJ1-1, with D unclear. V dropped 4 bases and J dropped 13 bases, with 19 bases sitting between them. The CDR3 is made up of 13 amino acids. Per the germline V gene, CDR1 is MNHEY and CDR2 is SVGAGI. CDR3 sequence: CASSSRSGLNVFF. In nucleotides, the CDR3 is TGTGCCAGCAGTTCCCGGTCGGGGTTAAACGTTTTCTTT.

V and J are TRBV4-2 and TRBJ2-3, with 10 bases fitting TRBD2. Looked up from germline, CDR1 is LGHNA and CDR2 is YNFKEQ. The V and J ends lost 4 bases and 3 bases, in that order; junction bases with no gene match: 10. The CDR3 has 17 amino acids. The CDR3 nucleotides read TGTGCCAGCAGCCGACTTAATCAGCGGGGGGGGACAGATACGCAGTATTTT. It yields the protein CASSRLNQRGGTDTQYF.

CDR3 coding DNA: TGTGCCAGCAGTTTCCAGGGGGCTAACTATGGCTACACCTTC. Translated, it gives CASSFQGANYGYTF. The J gene is TRBJ1-2, the V gene TRBV12-3 or TRBV12-4; 7 nucleotides agree with TRBD1. This CDR3 comprises 14 residues. V lost 3 bases to trimming and J lost 0 bases; unmatched junction nucleotides: 1.

The CDR3 nucleotides are TGTGCCAGCACTCAACTCCCGGGACAGTACTACGAGCAGTACTTC. Encoded protein: CASTQLPGQYYEQYF. The chain recombines TRBV11-2 with TRBJ2-7; 7 bases are shared with TRBD1. The CDR3 is 15 residues long. V trimming: 7 bases; J trimming: 3 bases; junction bases outside the gene matches: 12. Germline V gene data show CDR1 as SGHAT and CDR2 as FQNNGV.

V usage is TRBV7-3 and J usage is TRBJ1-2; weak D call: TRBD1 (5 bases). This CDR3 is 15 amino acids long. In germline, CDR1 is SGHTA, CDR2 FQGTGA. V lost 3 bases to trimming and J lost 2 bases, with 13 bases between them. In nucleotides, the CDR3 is TGTGCCAGCAGCTTCCTTGGGGGAGGAAACTATGGCTACACCTTC. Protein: CASSFLGGGNYGYTF.

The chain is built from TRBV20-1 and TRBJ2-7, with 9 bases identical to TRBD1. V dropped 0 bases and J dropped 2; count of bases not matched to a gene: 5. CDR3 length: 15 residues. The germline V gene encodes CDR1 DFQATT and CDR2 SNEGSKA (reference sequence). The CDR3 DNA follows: TGCAGTGCTAGAGATCTTCGGACAGGGGCCTACGAGCAGTACTTC. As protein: CSARDLRTGAYEQYF.

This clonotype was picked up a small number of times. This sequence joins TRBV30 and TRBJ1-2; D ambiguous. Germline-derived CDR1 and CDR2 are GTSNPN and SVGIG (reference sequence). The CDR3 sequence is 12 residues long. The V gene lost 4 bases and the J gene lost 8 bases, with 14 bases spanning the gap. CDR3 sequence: CAWKDAPGGYTF. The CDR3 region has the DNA TGTGCCTGGAAGGACGCCCCGGGGGGCTACACCTTC.